The clone carrying this T cell receptor (beta chain) has only one observation. This sample was taken from a study of blood T cell repertoires in COVID-19. Study-level background: The United States, Italy and Spain supplied acute and convalescent COVID-19 samples. In each case, the material was cDNA or gDNA derived from T cells, B-cell-depleted T cells, or PBMCs.

Trimming removed 5 bases from V and 6 bases from J; junction bases left unmatched: 14. From germline, CDR1 is MNHEY and CDR2 SMNVEV (reference sequence). The CDR3 totals 16 residues. As processed by the authors: For nucleated cells, counts were estimated from reference gene primer amplification. The method was immunoSEQ multiplex PCR; TCRdb's version includes in-frame clones alone and lacks a portion of them. From that table come the V and J calls and clone size; the DNA was used to work out D and trimming. The table shows fewer than 200,000 clones, with around 89% occurring only once. The J gene is TRBJ1-2, the V gene TRBV27; 8 bases agree with TRBD1. This clonotype was sampled from a man between 40 and 49 years old with active or convalescent COVID-19. The sequencing sample was made of peripheral blood. The CDR3 reads CASSGLGTGQKNGYTF. The DNA of the CDR3 is TGTGCCAGCAGTGGCCTGGGGACAGGCCAAAAAAATGGCTACACCTTC.